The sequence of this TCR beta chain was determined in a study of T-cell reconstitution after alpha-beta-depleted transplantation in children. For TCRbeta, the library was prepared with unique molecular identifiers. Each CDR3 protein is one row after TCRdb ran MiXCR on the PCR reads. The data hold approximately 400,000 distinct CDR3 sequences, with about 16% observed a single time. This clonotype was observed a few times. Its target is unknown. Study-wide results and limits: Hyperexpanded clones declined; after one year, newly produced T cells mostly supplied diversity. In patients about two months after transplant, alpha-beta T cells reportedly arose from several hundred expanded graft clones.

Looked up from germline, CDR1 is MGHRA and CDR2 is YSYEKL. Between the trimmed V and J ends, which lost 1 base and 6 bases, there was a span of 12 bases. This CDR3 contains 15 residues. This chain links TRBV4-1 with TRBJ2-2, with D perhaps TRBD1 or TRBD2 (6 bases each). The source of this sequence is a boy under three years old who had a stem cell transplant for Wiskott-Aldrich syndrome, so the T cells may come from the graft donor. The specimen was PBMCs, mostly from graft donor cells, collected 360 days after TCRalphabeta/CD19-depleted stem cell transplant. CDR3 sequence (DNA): TGCGCCAGCAGCCAAGTCATCGGGGGCGCCGGGGAGCTGTTTTTT. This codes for CASSQVIGGAGELFF.